This is a list of T cell receptor beta chains from one sample in a study of persistence of HIV-infected CD4 T cells. TCRdb keeps only in-frame clones here, not all; method: immunoSEQ multiplex PCR. This table has about 48,000 clones, about 80% appearing once. For these TCRs, the target antigens are not known. Source: CD4+ T cells sorted from PBMCs after roughly 18-hour stimulation, taken from a patient who received antiretroviral therapy. These receptors came from an adult man with HIV who was CMV-seropositive. The CDR3 runs from the conserved cysteine through the conserved F or W. A D gene is named only where the DNA matches it firmly. The size of a clone is reported for some rows only, either as once, few or many, or as a class for expanded clones.

clone_size,d_call,j_call,v_call,cdr3_nt,cdr3_aa
NA,NA,TRBJ1-2,TRBV5-4,TGTGCCAGCAGCATCAACAGGGACTATGGCTACACCTTC,CASSINRDYGYTF
few,TRBD1,TRBJ1-3,TRBV27,TGTGCCAGCAGATCCGGGACAGGGGGAGGAAACACCATATATTTT,CASRSGTGGGNTIYF
NA,NA,TRBJ1-3,TRBV27,TGTGCCAGCATTAGCTCTGGAAACACCATATATTTT,CASISSGNTIYF
NA,TRBD2,TRBJ2-1,TRBV18,TGTGCCAGCTCCTTGGGGACTAGCGGGAGCTCAGGTGCGTTCTTC,CASSLGTSGSSGAFF
NA,NA,TRBJ2-7,TRBV4-3,TGCGCCAGCAGCCAAGTGCGGGACAGCTCCTACGAGCAGTACTTC,CASSQVRDSSYEQYF
NA,TRBD1,TRBJ1-1,TRBV24-1,TGTGCCACCAGACAGGGGTCGAGCACTGAAGCTTTCTTT,CATRQGSSTEAFF
NA,NA,TRBJ1-6,TRBV27,TGTGCCAGCAGTTTTCCGGGCCAGGGGTATTCACCCCTCCACTTT,CASSFPGQGYSPLHF
few,NA,TRBJ2-5,TRBV10-2,TGCGCCAGCAACGTGGGGGGTCAAGAGACCCAGTACTTC,CASNVGGQETQYF
NA,NA,TRBJ2-4,TRBV7-3,TGTGCCAGCAGCTCGTACACCATGGATCCCATCTTC,CASSSYTMDPIF
once,NA,TRBJ1-1,TRBV5-1,TGCGCCAGCAGCTTCCTAGGGCTCACTGAAGCTTTCTTT,CASSFLGLTEAFF
NA,TRBD1,TRBJ2-2,TRBV24-1,TGTGCCACCAGTGATGGTGACAGGGGGAAGGCCGGGGAGCTGTTTTTT,CATSDGDRGKAGELFF
NA,NA,TRBJ2-5,TRBV19,TGTGCCAGTAGGAAGGGGGGCGGGAAAGAGACCCAGTACTTC,CASRKGGGKETQYF
NA,NA,TRBJ1-5,TRBV19,TGTGCCAGTAGTCCCCCCCGGTGGCAGTCTAATCAGCCCCAGCATTTT,CASSPPRWQSNQPQHF
NA,TRBD1,TRBJ2-7,TRBV14,TGTGCCAGCAGCCAAGCCGGGACAGGGGGGCAGTACTTC,CASSQAGTGGQYF
NA,NA,TRBJ1-2,TRBV10-3,TGTGCCATCACCCCGGCTACTTCCCCGACTAACTATGGCTACACCTTC,CAITPATSPTNYGYTF
NA,NA,TRBJ2-7,TRBV6-6,TGTGCCAGCAGTAACCCAGTATCCTACGAGCAGTACTTC,CASSNPVSYEQYF
NA,NA,TRBJ1-5,TRBV19,TGTGCCAGTAGTACCGGACAGAACAATCAGCCCCAGCATTTT,CASSTGQNNQPQHF
NA,NA,TRBJ2-3,TRBV9,TGTGCCAGCAGCCCCGGGGATTTCACAGATACGCAGTATTTT,CASSPGDFTDTQYF
NA,NA,TRBJ1-2,TRBV6-2/TRBV6-3,TGTGCCAGCAGTTCTACGGACTCAAGGGGGAACTATGGCTACACCTTC,CASSSTDSRGNYGYTF
NA,TRBD1,TRBJ2-5,TRBV10-1,TGCGCCAGCAGTGAGTTGACAGGGGAAGAGACCCAGTACTTC,CASSELTGEETQYF
NA,NA,TRBJ1-3,TRBV5-1,TGCGCCAGCAGCTTGGTCGGGGACTCTGGAAACACCATATATTTT,CASSLVGDSGNTIYF
few,NA,TRBJ1-1,TRBV7-9,TGTGCCAGCAGCGCCGAGACAGGTCTCATAGCTTTCTTT,CASSAETGLIAFF
NA,TRBD2,TRBJ2-7,TRBV18,TGTGCCAGCTCTCCGACAGCGGGAGGGCACGAGCAGTACTTC,CASSPTAGGHEQYF
NA,NA,TRBJ2-6,TRBV4-1,TGCGCCAGCAGCTGGACAGTTTCTGGGGCCAACGTCCTGACTTTC,CASSWTVSGANVLTF
NA,NA,TRBJ2-3,TRBV7-8,TGTGCCAGCAGCCCCCTACGTGGGGGATTCCGTACAGATACGCAGTATTTT,CASSPLRGGFRTDTQYF
NA,TRBD1,TRBJ2-7,TRBV4-1,TGCGCCAGCAGGTCCGGGACAGGGGGCAAGGAGCAGTACTTC,CASRSGTGGKEQYF
NA,NA,TRBJ2-1,TRBV6-2/TRBV6-3,TGTGCCAGCAGTTACTCCGGAGAGGGAGAGCAGTTCTTC,CASSYSGEGEQFF